Shown below are 14 T cell receptor beta chains from a single sample sequenced in a study of T cell responses to AZD1222 COVID-19 vaccine. Repertoires were generated with immunoSEQ multiplex PCR, while TCRdb's copy carries only in-frame clones and drops some. The sample yields 130,000 to 150,000 clones, 91% seen once. The sample in question was peripheral blood, obtained on day 0 of AZD1222 vaccination. Receptors were obtained from an adult in good health.

V and J are TRBV27 and TRBJ1-1, with a tentative D call TRBD1 (6 bases). Trimming shortened V by 6 bases and J by 1 base, and 15 bases separated the two germline ends. There are 15 residues in the CDR3. Germline CDR1 reads MNHEY; CDR2 reads SMNVEV (reference sequence). CDR3: CASSLYSTGNTEAFF. CDR3 in DNA: TGTGCCAGCAGCCTGTACTCGACAGGGAACACTGAAGCTTTCTTT.

V usage is TRBV19 and J usage is TRBJ1-5, with 9 bases aligning to TRBD1. CDR1 is LNHDA, CDR2 SQIVND, per germline (reference sequence). The CDR3 has 15 amino acids. The J segment lost 5 bases and the V segment lost 5 bases, leaving 7 bases of the junction unmatched. The CDR3 reads CASSPDRGFDQPQHF. The CDR3 DNA reads TGTGCCAGTAGTCCGGACAGGGGTTTCGATCAGCCCCAGCATTTT.

The gene calls are TRBV11-2 and TRBJ2-7; TRBD1 might be the D (6 bases). CDR1 is SGHAT, CDR2 FQNNGV, per germline. The germline V and J ends were trimmed by 1 base and 1 base, with 14 bases remaining between them. This CDR3 is 16 amino acids long. CDR3 DNA: TGTGCCAGCAGCTTAGTCTCCTCGGACAGTTCCTACGAGCAGTACTTC. Its translation: CASSLVSSDSSYEQYF.

CDR3 nucleotides: TGTGCCAGCACCGAGACCGGGACGCTCGCCGGCCCCTATAATTCACCCCTCCACTTT. Its protein product is CASTETGTLAGPYNSPLHF. The rearrangement uses TRBV21-1 and TRBJ1-6. TRBV21-1 is a known pseudogene. The CDR3 spans 19 residues.

V and J are TRBV7-2 and TRBJ1-4, with D perhaps matching TRBD1 (5 bases). Between the trimmed V and J ends, which lost 4 bases and 7 bases, there was a span of 13 bases. This CDR3 has 14 residues. From germline, CDR1 is SGHTA and CDR2 FQGNSA. CDR3 sequence: CASSSFGGSEKLFF. CDR3 coding DNA: TGTGCCAGCAGCTCTTTTGGGGGAAGTGAAAAACTGTTTTTT.

CDR3 protein: CASSFPGQGSSQPQHF. As DNA, the CDR3 is TGTGCCAGCAGTTTTCCAGGACAGGGCAGCTCACAGCCCCAGCATTTT. This chain uses TRBV27 with TRBJ1-5; 8 nucleotides agree with TRBD1. The CDR3 has 16 amino acids. V shed 3 bases, J shed 7 bases, and the junction held 11 bases outside the gene matches. In germline, CDR1 is MNHEY, CDR2 SMNVEV (reference sequence).

This rearrangement joins TRBV18 to TRBJ2-2; 11 bases agree with TRBD1. The CDR3 runs to 15 residues. Unmatched junction bases numbered 1, after V lost 3 bases and J lost 4 bases. The V gene's germline CDR1 is KGHSH and CDR2 LQKENI. The DNA for the CDR3 is TGTGCCAGCTCACCGGGGACAGGGGGCACCGGGGAGCTGTTTTTT. Amino acids: CASSPGTGGTGELFF.

This clone was observed a single time. The chain uses TRBV5-4 and TRBJ1-2; D is ambiguous. The ends were cut back, 0 bases at V and 0 bases at J, with 9 bases in the middle. Germline CDR1 and CDR2: SGHNT and YYREEE (reference sequence). This CDR3 contains 15 residues. The DNA of the CDR3 is TGTGCCAGCAGCTTGGAGATTAATGCTAACTATGGCTACACCTTC. Protein: CASSLEINANYGYTF.

The chain combines TRBV28 with TRBJ2-2; no clear D. CDR1 is MDHEN, CDR2 SYDVKM, per germline. CDR3 size: 14 residues. V shed 1 base and J shed 4 bases, with 7 bases lying between them. The CDR3 bases are TGTGCCAGCAGTTTATTGGTCACCACCGGGGAGCTGTTTTTT. It codes for CASSLLVTTGELFF.

The chain couples TRBV3-1 (or the pseudogene TRBV3-2) to TRBJ2-1, with 10 bases fitting TRBD2. Germline CDR1 and CDR2: LGHDT and YNNKEL (reference sequence). The CDR3 consists of 15 residues. Unmatched junction bases numbered 6, after V lost 5 bases and J lost 5 bases. This CDR3 is CASSVSSGGHNEQFF. The CDR3 coding sequence is TGTGCCAGCAGCGTATCTAGCGGGGGCCACAATGAGCAGTTCTTC.

V and J are TRBV25-1 and TRBJ1-4; D perhaps matches TRBD1 (6 bases). CDR1 is MGHDK, CDR2 SYGVNS, per germline. This CDR3 spans 13 amino acids. Trimming took off 10 bases at V and 7 bases at J, with 16 bases between the two ends. CDR3 residues: CATEGGKGEKLFF. CDR3 DNA: TGTGCCACCGAGGGGGGGAAAGGTGAAAAACTGTTTTTT.

The rearrangement links TRBV25-1 to TRBJ1-2; D ambiguous. Trimming took off 4 bases at V and 5 bases at J, with 5 bases between the two ends. Germline V gene data show CDR1 as MGHDK and CDR2 as SYGVNS. The CDR3 length is 11 residues. The CDR3, as DNA: TGTGCCAGCAGTGCCGGGTATGGCTACACCTTC. It is translated as CASSAGYGYTF.

This clone was counted a single time. The gene calls are TRBV6-5 and TRBJ1-2; maybe TRBD1 (5 bases). The germline CDR1 and CDR2 sequences are MNHEY and SVGAGI. The CDR3 is 12 residues long. Between the trimmed V and J ends, which lost 10 bases and 4 bases, there was a span of 13 bases. DNA of the CDR3: TGTGCCACTACTCGGGGGACCTATGGCTACACCTTC. Amino acids: CATTRGTYGYTF.

This clone is a singleton in its sample. The rearrangement uses TRBV28 and TRBJ1-5; maybe TRBD1 (5 bases). The CDR3 contains 15 residues. The germline gives CDR1 MDHEN, CDR2 SYDVKM. Between the trimmed V and J ends, which lost 6 bases and 1 base, there was a span of 13 bases. In DNA, the CDR3 is TGTGCCAGCAGCTTTGACCACAGGAGCAATCAGCCCCAGCATTTT. Protein product: CASSFDHRSNQPQHF.